A selection of T cell receptor beta chains follows, all from one sample in a study of early T cells in non-severe SARS-CoV-2 infection. TCRdb analysed the 5' RACE reads with MiXCR anew, one entry per CDR3 protein. The sample shows tens of thousands of distinct CDR3 sequences, around 12% of them seen only once. Sample: whole blood, taken at baseline. These receptors all come from an adult who was a healthcare worker with PCR-confirmed SARS-CoV-2 infection or an uninfected control (not recorded which). Each CDR3 is given with its conserved first and last residue. The D gene is left open where the match is weak. Part of the rows lack a size; the others show once, few, many or a class for expanded clones.

abundance | j_gene | len | d_gene | v_gene | CDR3nt | CDR3aa
NA | TRBJ1-1 | 14 | TRBD1 | TRBV7-9 | TGTGCCAGCAGCCTACCCGGGACAGGGGCTAAAGCTTTCTTT | CASSLPGTGAKAFF
few | TRBJ1-5 | 15 | NA | TRBV12-3/TRBV12-4 | TGTGCCACCAGCCAGGAGGGCCGCTTGCTTCAGCCCCAGCATTTT | CATSQEGRLLQPQHF
NA | TRBJ2-2 | 12 | NA | TRBV7-6 | TGTGCCAGCAGCTTATTTGGAGGGGAGCTGTTTTTT | CASSLFGGELFF
NA | TRBJ1-1 | 13 | NA | TRBV6-2/TRBV6-3 | TGTGCCAGCAGTACCAACCAACTGGGGGTAGCTTTCTTT | CASSTNQLGVAFF
NA | TRBJ2-5 | 18 | NA | TRBV5-6 | TGTGCCAGCAGCTGGGGTTGGAACCCAGGGTTAACAAAAGAGACCCAGTACTTC | CASSWGWNPGLTKETQYF
few | TRBJ2-3 | 15 | NA | TRBV2 | TGTGCCAGCCATCTTCCCGGGGGCAGTTCAGATACGCAGTATTTT | CASHLPGGSSDTQYF
NA | TRBJ1-5 | 15 | TRBD1 | TRBV27 | TGTGCCAGCAGTACACAGGGGCCTGGCAATCAGCCCCAGCATTTT | CASSTQGPGNQPQHF
NA | TRBJ2-2 | 13 | NA | TRBV15 | TGTGCCACCAAGGCCCAGGGTCCCGGGGAGCTGTTTTTT | CATKAQGPGELFF
few | TRBJ1-6 | 16 | TRBD1 | TRBV27 | TGTGCCAGCAGTTTAGTGAGGGGGCTTAGGATTTTACCCCTCCACTTT | CASSLVRGLRILPLHF
few | TRBJ2-5 | 15 | NA | TRBV20-1 | TGCAGTGCTAGAGATCTAGGGGCCACAAAAGAGACCCAGTACTTC | CSARDLGATKETQYF
few | TRBJ2-2 | 15 | NA | TRBV2 | TGTGCCAGCAGTGCAACAGGACTTGGCACCGGGGAGCTGTTTTTT | CASSATGLGTGELFF
NA | TRBJ2-2 | 16 | TRBD1 | TRBV5-6 | TGTGCCAGCAGCTCCTTTGACAGGGGATACGCCGGGGAGCTGTTTTTT | CASSSFDRGYAGELFF
few | TRBJ1-4 | 16 | NA | TRBV4-1 | TGCGCCAGCAGCCAAGGGACGGGGGGCTTTGAAGAAAAACTGTTTTTT | CASSQGTGGFEEKLFF
NA | TRBJ2-3 | 13 | NA | TRBV5-1 | TGCGCCAGCAGCTTGGAGGGTTCAGATACGCAGTATTTT | CASSLEGSDTQYF
many | TRBJ1-4 | 15 | TRBD1 | TRBV9 | TGTGCCAGCATTCCGACAGGGAGGATAAGTGAAAAACTGTTTTTT | CASIPTGRISEKLFF
NA | TRBJ2-7 | 15 | TRBD1 | TRBV5-1 | TGCGCCAGCAGCTTGGCCGTGACAGGGCCCTACGAGCAGTACTTC | CASSLAVTGPYEQYF
NA | TRBJ2-1 | 17 | TRBD1 | TRBV27 | TGTGCCAGCAGTTTATTATACGGGACAGAGCTATACAATGAGCAGTTCTTC | CASSLLYGTELYNEQFF
NA | TRBJ1-2 | 14 | TRBD1 | TRBV5-5 | TGTGCCAGCAGCCAGGACAGGGGCTTCTATGGCTACACCTTC | CASSQDRGFYGYTF
few | TRBJ2-3 | 15 | NA | TRBV7-3 | TGTGCCAGCAGGTCCAGCGGGCGGCGCACAGATACGCAGTATTTT | CASRSSGRRTDTQYF
NA | TRBJ1-2 | 13 | NA | TRBV6-5 | TGTGCCAGCAGTTACGGCACAGTCGGAATCTACACCTTC | CASSYGTVGIYTF
few | TRBJ2-7 | 14 | TRBD1 | TRBV10-3 | TGTGCCATCAGTGAGGACAGGGGCCCCTACGAGCAGTACTTC | CAISEDRGPYEQYF